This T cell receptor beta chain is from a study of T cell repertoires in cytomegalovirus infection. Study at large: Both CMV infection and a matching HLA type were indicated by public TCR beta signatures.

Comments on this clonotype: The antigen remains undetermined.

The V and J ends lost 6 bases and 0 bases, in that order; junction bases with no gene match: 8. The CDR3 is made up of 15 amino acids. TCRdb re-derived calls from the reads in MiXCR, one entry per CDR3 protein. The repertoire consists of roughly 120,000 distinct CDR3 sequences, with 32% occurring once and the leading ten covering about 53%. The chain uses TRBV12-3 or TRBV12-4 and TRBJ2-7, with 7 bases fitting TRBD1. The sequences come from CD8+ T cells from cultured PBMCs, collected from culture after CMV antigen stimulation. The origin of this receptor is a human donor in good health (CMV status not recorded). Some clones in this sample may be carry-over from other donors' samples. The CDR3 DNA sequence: TGTGCCAGCAGCCCCGACAGGGCCGGCTCCTACGAGCAGTACTTC. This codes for CASSPDRAGSYEQYF.